This TCR beta chain comes out of a study of cytomegalovirus exposure and HLA in healthy donors. A multiplex PCR was run with 60 Vbeta primers and 13 Jbeta primers. Clones were read by immunoSEQ multiplex PCR, and TCRdb kept only the in-frame ones, dropping some. The data contain a few hundred thousand clones, less than 85% of them singletons. The germline V gene encodes CDR1 MNHEY and CDR2 SVGAGI. The CDR3 spans 11 residues. As regards this clone: The germline gene is not matched at one end of the junction; a read error may be the cause.

Input material: PBMCs. The chain links TRBV6-5 to TRBJ1-3; D perhaps matches TRBD1 (5 bases). The source of this sequence is a girl aged 2 to 9 in good health and CMV-seronegative. CDR3 residues: CASSRGTTIYF. CDR3 DNA sequence: TGTGCCAGCAGTAGGGGAACCACCATATATTTT.